This TCR beta chain comes out of a study of blood T cell repertoires in COVID-19 (TCRdb year 2020). The study in broad terms: Collaborator samples came from the United States, Italy and Spain and covered acute and convalescent phases of COVID-19. Sample metadata almost always included a de-identified subject ID, COVID-19 status, age in years and sex. The repertoires were released in a freely available public database meant as a resource for research on the immune response to SARS-CoV-2. Where available, HLA class I and class II types were obtained from metadata supplied by the sample provider rather than from assay-based typing. Samples were obtained from the ongoing ImmuneRACE study (first 160 participants) and from 950 to 1,500 subjects provided by 6 global collaborators. The dataset comprised deeply sampled blood TCRbeta repertoires from subjects exposed to, actively infected with, or recovered from COVID-19. The material from the prospective study consisted of cDNA or gDNA derived from T cells, B-cell-depleted T cells, or PBMCs. Overall study results and their limits: How much clinical and demographic metadata was included differed by source and by participant, and the metadata was provided uncurated.

About this clone itself: The target of this receptor is not known. No much larger clonotype is one base removed from it; base qualities were not supplied.

V is clipped by 3 bases and J by 5 bases, and the sequence between their germline boundaries is 16 bases long. The CDR3 numbers 15 residues from cysteine through phenylalanine. The sequence is cut down to CDR3 DNA, 45 bases in frame from base 1. Based on the germline V gene, the CDR1 and CDR2 sequences are SGHDN and FVKESK. Participants in the prospective study were enrolled through a virtual design, were aged about 18 to 100 years, and lived in 24 United States geographic areas. Cohort assignment in the prospective study relied on participant-reported clinical history from a screening survey and a study questionnaire. A participant counted as exposed if, within 2 weeks of entering the study, that participant had been in contact with someone who had a PCR-confirmed or clinician-diagnosed COVID-19 case. Each participant in the prospective study had whole blood, serum and a nasopharyngeal or oropharyngeal swab collected by mobile phlebotomists. Over a roughly 2-month period, participants in the prospective study had the option of providing additional blood draws and questionnaires. Blood samples from the prospective study were shipped frozen or at room temperature prior to DNA extraction.

TCRbeta CDR3 regions were amplified from genomic DNA using the immunoSEQ Assay, a bias-controlled multiplex PCR. The source study handled its data this way. The number of nucleated cells in each sample was estimated from the amplification of reference gene primers within the assay. Sequence reads were collapsed and filtered to measure the absolute abundance of every unique TCRbeta CDR3 rearrangement. For each sample, productive Simpson clonality was calculated as the square root of Simpson's diversity index across productive rearrangements. This is the immuneACCESS table as TCRdb keeps it, with only in-frame sequences that have V and J called. A part of the clones is gone; compared with another copy, unresolved V genes explain less than half, and the rest is unexplained. V and J calls and clone size are those listed in that table; D and trimming were worked out from the DNA. The sample includes about 350,000 clones, with about 90% observed a single time. The ten largest account for 0.95% to 1.1% of the sample.

Input material: PBMCs or T cells enriched from blood (not recorded which). The sequence derives from a woman aged 25 to 39 who had been exposed to COVID-19. The sequence joins TRBV14 to TRBJ2-5, with TRBD2 perhaps the D gene, on 6 matching bases. The CDR3 corresponds to CASSQAGAAGETQYF. The sequenced DNA is TGTGCCAGCAGCCAGGCCGGGGCCGCGGGGGAGACCCAGTACTTC.